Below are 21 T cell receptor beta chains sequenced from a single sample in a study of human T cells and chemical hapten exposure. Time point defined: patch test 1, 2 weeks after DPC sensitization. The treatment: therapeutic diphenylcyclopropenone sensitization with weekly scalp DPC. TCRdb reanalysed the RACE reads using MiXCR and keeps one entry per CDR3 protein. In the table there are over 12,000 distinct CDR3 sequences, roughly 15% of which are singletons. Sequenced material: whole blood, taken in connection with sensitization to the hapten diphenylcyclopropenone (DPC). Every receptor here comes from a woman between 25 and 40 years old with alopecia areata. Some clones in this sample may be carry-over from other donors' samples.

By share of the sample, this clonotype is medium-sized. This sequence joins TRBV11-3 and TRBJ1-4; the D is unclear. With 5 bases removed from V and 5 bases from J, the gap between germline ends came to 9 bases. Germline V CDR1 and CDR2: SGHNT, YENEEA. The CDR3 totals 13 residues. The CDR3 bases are TGTGCCAGCAGCCACTACGTGAATGAAAAACTGTTTTTT. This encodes CASSHYVNEKLFF.

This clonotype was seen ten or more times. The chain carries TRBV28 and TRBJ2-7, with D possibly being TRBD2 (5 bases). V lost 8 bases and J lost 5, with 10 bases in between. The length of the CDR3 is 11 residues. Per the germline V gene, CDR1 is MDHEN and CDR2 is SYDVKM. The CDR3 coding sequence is TGTGCCAGCGTTAGCGTGAACGAGCAGTACTTC. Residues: CASVSVNEQYF.

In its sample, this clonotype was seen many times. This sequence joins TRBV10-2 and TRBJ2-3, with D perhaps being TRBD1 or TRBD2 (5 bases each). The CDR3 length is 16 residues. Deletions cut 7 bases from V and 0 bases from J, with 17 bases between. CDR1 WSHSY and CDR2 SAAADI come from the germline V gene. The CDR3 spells CASKRGRPSSTDTQYF. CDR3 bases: TGCGCCAGCAAGAGGGGACGGCCCTCGAGCACAGATACGCAGTATTTT.

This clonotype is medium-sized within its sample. In nucleotides, the CDR3 is TGTGCCAGCAGCTTGGGACAGAACTATGGCTACACCTTC. This codes for CASSLGQNYGYTF. The chain recombines TRBV5-4 with TRBJ1-2; tentative D call: TRBD1 (5 bases). V lost 0 bases and J 2 bases, leaving 5 bases between the germline ends. The CDR3 runs to 13 residues. Germline V CDR1 and CDR2: SGHNT, YYREEE (reference sequence). Full variable domain (missing parts from reference TRBV5-4 and TRBJ1-2): ETGVTQSPTHLIKTRGQQVTLRCSSQSGHNTVSWYQQALGQGPQFIFQYYREEENGRGNFPPRFSGLQFPNYSSELNVNALELDDSALYLCASSLGQNYGYTFGSGTRLTVV.

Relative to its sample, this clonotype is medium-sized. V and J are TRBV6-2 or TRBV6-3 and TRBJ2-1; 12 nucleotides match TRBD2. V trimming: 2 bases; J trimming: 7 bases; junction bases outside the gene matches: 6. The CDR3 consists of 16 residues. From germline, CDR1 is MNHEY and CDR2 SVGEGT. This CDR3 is CASSYETSGRSNEQFF. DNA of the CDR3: TGTGCCAGCAGTTACGAGACTAGCGGGAGATCGAATGAGCAGTTCTTC.

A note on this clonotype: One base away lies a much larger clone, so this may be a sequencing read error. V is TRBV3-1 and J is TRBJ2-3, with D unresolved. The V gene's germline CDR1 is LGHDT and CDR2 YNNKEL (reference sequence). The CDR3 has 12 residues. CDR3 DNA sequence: TGTGTCAGCAGCCGCCCGACGGATACGCAGTATTTT. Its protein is CVSSRPTDTQYF.

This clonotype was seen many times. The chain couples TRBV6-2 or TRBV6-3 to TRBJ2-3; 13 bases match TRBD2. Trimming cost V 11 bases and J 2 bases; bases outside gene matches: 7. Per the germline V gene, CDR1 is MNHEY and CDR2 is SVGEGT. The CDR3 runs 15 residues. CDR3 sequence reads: CACAGLAGITDTQYF. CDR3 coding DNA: TGTGCCTGCGCGGGACTAGCGGGAATCACAGATACGCAGTATTTT.

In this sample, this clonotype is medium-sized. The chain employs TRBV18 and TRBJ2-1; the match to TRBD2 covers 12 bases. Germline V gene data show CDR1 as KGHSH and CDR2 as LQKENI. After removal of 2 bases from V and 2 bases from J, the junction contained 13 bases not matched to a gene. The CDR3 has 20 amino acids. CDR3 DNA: TGTGCCAGCTCACCAGCTTCGACTAGCGGGAGTAGGTTCCCCTACAATGAGCAGTTCTTC. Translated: CASSPASTSGSRFPYNEQFF.

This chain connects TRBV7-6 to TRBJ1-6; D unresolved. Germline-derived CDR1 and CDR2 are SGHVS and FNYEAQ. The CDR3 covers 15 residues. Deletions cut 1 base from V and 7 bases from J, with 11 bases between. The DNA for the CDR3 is TGTGCCAGCAGCTTAGGGGCGGGCAAGAATTCACCCCTCCACTTT. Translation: CASSLGAGKNSPLHF.

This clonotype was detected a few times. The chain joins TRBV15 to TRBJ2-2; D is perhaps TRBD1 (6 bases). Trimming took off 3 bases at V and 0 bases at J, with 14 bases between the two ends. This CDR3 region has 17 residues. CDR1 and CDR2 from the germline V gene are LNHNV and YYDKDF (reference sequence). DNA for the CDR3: TGTGCCACCAGCAGGTATCAGGGGCCCTCGAACACCGGGGAGCTGTTTTTT. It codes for CATSRYQGPSNTGELFF.

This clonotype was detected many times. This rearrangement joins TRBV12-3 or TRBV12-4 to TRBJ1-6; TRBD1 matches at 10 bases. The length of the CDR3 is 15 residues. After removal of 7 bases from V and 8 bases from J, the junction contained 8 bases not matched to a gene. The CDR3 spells CASTRFGTGDSPLHF. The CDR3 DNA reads TGTGCCAGCACCAGATTCGGGACAGGGGATTCACCCCTCCACTTT.

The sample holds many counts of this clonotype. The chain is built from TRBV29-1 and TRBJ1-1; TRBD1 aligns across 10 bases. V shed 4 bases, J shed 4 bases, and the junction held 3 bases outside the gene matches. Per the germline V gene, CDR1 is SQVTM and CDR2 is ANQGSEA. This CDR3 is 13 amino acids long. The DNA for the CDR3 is TGCAGCGTTGGACAGGGGGCTGGCACTGAAGCTTTCTTT. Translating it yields CSVGQGAGTEAFF.

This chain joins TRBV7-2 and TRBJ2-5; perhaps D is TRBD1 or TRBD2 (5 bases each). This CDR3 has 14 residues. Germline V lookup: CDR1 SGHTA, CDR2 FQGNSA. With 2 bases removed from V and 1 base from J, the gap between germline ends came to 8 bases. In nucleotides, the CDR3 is TGTGCCAGCAGCTTAATGGGGGTCCAAGAGACCCAGTACTTC. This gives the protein CASSLMGVQETQYF. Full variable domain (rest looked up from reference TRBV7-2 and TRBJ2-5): GAGVSQSPSNKVTEKGKDVELRCDPISGHTALYWYRQSLGQGLEFLIYFQGNSAPDKSGLPSDRFSAERTGGSVSTLTIQRTQQEDSAVYLCASSLMGVQETQYFGPGTRLLVL.

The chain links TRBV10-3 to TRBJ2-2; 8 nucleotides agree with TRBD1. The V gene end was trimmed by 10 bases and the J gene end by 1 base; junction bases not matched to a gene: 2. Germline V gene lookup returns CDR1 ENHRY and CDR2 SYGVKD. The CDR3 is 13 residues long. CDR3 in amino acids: CATGTGNTGELFF. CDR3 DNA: TGTGCCACCGGGACAGGGAACACCGGGGAGCTGTTTTTT.

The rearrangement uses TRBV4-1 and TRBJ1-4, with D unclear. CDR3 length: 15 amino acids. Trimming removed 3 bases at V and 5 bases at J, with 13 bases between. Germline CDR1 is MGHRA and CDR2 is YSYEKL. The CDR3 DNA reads TGCGCCAGCAGCCATGGCGGCAGCAGAAATGAAAAACTGTTTTTT. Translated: CASSHGGSRNEKLFF.

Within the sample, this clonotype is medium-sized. The DNA of the CDR3 is TGTGCCAGCAGCGCAACCGTCTCTCCACCCTATGGCTACACCTTC. Its protein product is CASSATVSPPYGYTF. The V gene is TRBV2, the J gene TRBJ1-2; D is undetermined. The length of the CDR3 is 15 residues. V was shortened by 6 bases and J by 4 bases, with 18 bases between the two germline ends. CDR1 is SNHLY, CDR2 FYNNEI, per germline.

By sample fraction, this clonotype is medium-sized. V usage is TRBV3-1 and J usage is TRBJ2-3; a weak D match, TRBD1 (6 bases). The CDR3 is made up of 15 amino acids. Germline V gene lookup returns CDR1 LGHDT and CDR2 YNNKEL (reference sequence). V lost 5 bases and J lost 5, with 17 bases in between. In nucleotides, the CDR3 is TGTGCCAGCAGCTCACTGGGGGCAATGCAAGATACGCAGTATTTT. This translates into CASSSLGAMQDTQYF.

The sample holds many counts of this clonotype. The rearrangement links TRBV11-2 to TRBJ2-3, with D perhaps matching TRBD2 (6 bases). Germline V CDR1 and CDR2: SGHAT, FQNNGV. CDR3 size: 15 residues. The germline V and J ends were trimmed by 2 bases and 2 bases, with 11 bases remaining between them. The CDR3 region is CASSLFGGDTDTQYF. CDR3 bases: TGTGCCAGCAGCTTATTCGGCGGGGACACAGATACGCAGTATTTT.

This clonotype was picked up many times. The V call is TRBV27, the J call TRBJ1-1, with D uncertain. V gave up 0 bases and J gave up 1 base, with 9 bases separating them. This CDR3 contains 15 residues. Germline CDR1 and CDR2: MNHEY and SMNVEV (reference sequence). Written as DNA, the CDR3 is TGTGCCAGCAGTTTATCGGGGATGGGGAACACTGAAGCTTTCTTT. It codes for CASSLSGMGNTEAFF.

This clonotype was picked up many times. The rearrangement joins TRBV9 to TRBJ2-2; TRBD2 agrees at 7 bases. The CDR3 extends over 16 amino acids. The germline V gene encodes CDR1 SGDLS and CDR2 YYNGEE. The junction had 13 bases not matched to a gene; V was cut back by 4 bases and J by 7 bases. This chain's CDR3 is CASSHTLSGYDGELFF. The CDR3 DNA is TGTGCCAGCAGCCACACCCTTAGCGGGTACGACGGGGAGCTGTTTTTT.

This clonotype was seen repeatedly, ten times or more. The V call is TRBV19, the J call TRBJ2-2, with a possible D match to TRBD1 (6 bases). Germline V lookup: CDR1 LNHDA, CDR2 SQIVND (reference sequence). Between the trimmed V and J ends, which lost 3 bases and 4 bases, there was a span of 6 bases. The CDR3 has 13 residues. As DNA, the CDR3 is TGTGCCAGTAGTATCAGGGGCACCGGGGAGCTGTTTTTT. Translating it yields CASSIRGTGELFF.